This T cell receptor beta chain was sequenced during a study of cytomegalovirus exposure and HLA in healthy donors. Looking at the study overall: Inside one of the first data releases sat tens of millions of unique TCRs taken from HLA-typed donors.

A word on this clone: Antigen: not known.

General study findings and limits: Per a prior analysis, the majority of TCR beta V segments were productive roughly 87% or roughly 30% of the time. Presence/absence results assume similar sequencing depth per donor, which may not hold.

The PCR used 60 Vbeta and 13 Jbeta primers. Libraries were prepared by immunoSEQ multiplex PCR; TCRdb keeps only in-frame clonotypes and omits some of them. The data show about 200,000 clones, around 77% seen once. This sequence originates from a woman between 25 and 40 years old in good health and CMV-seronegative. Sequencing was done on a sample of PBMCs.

The CDR3 is CASSLGQDDQPQHF. The CDR3 DNA reads TGTGCCAGCAGTTTAGGACAGGACGATCAGCCCCAGCATTTT. The J gene is TRBJ1-5, the V gene TRBV6-1; 7 nucleotides match TRBD1. This CDR3 comprises 14 residues. Per germline, CDR1 MNHNS and CDR2 SASEGT. The junction had 6 bases not matched to a gene; V was cut back by 5 bases and J by 5 bases.